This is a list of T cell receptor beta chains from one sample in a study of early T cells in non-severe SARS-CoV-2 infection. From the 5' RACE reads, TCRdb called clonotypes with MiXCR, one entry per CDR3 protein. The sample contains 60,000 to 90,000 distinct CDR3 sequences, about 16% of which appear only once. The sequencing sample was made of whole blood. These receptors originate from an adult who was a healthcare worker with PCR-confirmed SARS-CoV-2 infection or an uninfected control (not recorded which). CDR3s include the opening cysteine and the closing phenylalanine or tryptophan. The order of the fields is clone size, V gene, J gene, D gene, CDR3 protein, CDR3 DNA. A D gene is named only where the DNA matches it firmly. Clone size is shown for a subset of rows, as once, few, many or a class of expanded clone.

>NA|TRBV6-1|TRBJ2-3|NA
CATVQGADTQYF
TGTGCCACTGTACAGGGAGCAGATACGCAGTATTTT
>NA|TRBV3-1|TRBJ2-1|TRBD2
CASSPRLTPGLGTNEQFF
TGTGCCAGCAGCCCGCGATTAACTCCGGGACTAGGGACTAATGAGCAGTTCTTC
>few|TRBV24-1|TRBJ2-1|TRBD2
CATSDSLGWVAGTYNEQFF
TGTGCCACCAGTGATTCCTTAGGATGGGTAGCGGGTACCTACAATGAGCAGTTCTTC
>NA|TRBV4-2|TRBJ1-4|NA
CASSQRQANEKLFF
TGTGCCAGCAGCCAAAGGCAGGCCAATGAAAAACTGTTTTTT
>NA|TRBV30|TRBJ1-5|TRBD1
CACDREGNQPQHF
TGTGCCTGTGACAGGGAGGGCAATCAGCCCCAGCATTTT
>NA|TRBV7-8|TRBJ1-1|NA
CASREQMNTEAFF
TGTGCCAGCAGAGAACAGATGAACACTGAAGCTTTCTTT
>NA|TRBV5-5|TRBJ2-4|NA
CASSFNQLAKYIQYF
TGTGCCAGCAGCTTTAACCAGTTAGCCAAATACATTCAGTACTTC
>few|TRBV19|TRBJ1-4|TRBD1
CASSHRRGPFEKLFF
TGTGCCAGTAGCCATAGGAGGGGGCCCTTTGAAAAACTGTTTTTT
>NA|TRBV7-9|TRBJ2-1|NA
CASSLFLAGGVKVYNEQFF
TGTGCCAGCAGCTTATTCCTAGCAGGAGGAGTAAAGGTATACAATGAGCAGTTCTTC
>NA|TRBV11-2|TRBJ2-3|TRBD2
CASLAGGTDTQYF
TGTGCCAGCCTCGCGGGGGGCACAGATACGCAGTATTTT
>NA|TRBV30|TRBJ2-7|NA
CAWSRGAAVSEQYF
TGTGCCTGGAGTCGGGGGGCGGCGGTAAGCGAGCAGTACTTC
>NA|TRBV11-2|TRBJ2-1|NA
CASSPRGSAYNEQFF
TGTGCCAGCAGCCCCCGGGGTAGCGCGTACAATGAGCAGTTCTTC
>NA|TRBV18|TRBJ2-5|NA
CASSMGTQETQYF
TGTGCCAGCTCAATGGGCACGCAAGAGACTCAGTACTTC
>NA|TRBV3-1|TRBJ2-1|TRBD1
CASSQSGQANEQFF
TGTGCCAGCAGCCAATCCGGACAGGCCAATGAGCAGTTCTTC
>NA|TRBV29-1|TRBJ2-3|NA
CSGRGDTDTQYF
TGCAGCGGGAGGGGGGACACAGATACGCAGTATTTT
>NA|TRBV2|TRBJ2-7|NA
CASTSLFTGAGLSYEQYF
TGTGCCAGCACCTCCCTTTTTACGGGGGCAGGGCTCTCCTACGAGCAGTACTTC
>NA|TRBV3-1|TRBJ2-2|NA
CASREEGNTGELFF
TGTGCCAGCAGGGAGGAGGGCAACACCGGGGAGCTGTTTTTT
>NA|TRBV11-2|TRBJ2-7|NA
CASSPALGAEQYF
TGTGCCAGCAGCCCAGCCCTGGGAGCCGAGCAGTACTTC
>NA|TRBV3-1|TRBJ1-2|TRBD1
CASSQDWTGVAGYTF
TGTGCCAGCAGCCAAGATTGGACAGGCGTAGCTGGCTACACCTTC
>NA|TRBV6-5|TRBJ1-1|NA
CASSATGGPVRTEAFF
TGTGCCAGCAGTGCAACAGGAGGCCCGGTCCGCACTGAAGCTTTCTTT
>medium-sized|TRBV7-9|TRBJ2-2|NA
CASSFPVGAPNTGELFF
TGTGCCAGCAGCTTCCCGGTGGGGGCTCCGAACACCGGGGAGCTGTTTTTT
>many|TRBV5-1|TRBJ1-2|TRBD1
CASSSGTGGYGYTF
TGTGCCAGCAGCTCTGGGACAGGGGGCTATGGCTACACCTTC
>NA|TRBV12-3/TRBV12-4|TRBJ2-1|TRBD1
CASSLSPGQASYNEQFF
TGTGCCAGCAGTTTAAGTCCGGGACAGGCCTCCTACAATGAGCAGTTCTTC
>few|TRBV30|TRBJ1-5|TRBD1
CASGTVTNQPQHF
TGTGCCTCCGGGACAGTGACCAATCAGCCCCAGCATTTT
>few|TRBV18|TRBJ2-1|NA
CASSPRRLEGEQFF
TGTGCCAGCTCCCCCCGGCGGTTGGAAGGAGAGCAGTTCTTC
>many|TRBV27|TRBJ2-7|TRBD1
CASSSRGQGAKEQYF
TGTGCCAGCAGTTCGCGGGGACAGGGGGCGAAGGAGCAGTACTTC
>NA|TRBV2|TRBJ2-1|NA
CASSEVVTRKQFF
TGTGCCAGCAGTGAAGTGGTCACTAGGAAGCAGTTCTTC
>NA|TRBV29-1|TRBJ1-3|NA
CTGRDGNTIYF
TGCACCGGTAGGGATGGAAACACCATATATTTT
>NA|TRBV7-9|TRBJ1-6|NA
CASSLQGPSPLHF
TGTGCCAGCAGCTTACAGGGACCCTCACCCCTCCACTTT
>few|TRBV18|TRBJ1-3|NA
CASSPPFRAGNTIYF
TGTGCCAGCTCACCACCGTTCAGGGCTGGAAACACCATATATTTT
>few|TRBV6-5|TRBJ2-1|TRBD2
CASSGLTSGSQYNEQFF
TGTGCCAGCAGTGGCCTGACTAGCGGGAGCCAGTACAATGAGCAGTTCTTC
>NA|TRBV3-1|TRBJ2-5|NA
CASSPPGRIQETQYF
TGTGCCAGCAGCCCCCCAGGACGCATCCAAGAGACCCAGTACTTC
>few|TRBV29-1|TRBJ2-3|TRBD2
CSVAAGGPTDTQYF
TGCAGCGTTGCGGCGGGAGGGCCTACAGATACGCAGTATTTT
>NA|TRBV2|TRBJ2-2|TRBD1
CASSEEGGFDGELFF
TGTGCCAGCAGTGAAGAAGGGGGCTTCGACGGGGAGCTGTTTTTT
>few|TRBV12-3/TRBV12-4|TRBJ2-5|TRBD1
CASSASFRGPETQYF
TGTGCCAGCAGTGCCTCCTTCAGGGGGCCAGAGACCCAGTACTTC
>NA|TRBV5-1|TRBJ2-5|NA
CASSLGTLVQETQYF
TGCGCCAGCAGCTTGGGGACCTTGGTACAAGAGACCCAGTACTTC
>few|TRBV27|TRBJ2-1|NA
CASSTGVLSYNEQFF
TGTGCCAGCAGTACGGGAGTCCTCTCCTACAATGAGCAGTTCTTC
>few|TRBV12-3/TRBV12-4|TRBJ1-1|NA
CASSFRDEAFF
TGTGCCAGCAGTTTTAGGGACGAAGCTTTCTTT
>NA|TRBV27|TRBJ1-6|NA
CASSLLVLGGYNSPLHF
TGTGCCAGCAGTTTATTGGTTTTGGGGGGATATAATTCACCCCTCCACTTT
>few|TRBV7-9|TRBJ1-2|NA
CASTVGANYGYTF
TGTGCCAGCACGGTTGGGGCAAACTATGGCTACACCTTC
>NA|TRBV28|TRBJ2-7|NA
CASSFEGKRYEQYF
TGTGCCAGCAGTTTTGAGGGGAAACGCTACGAGCAGTACTTC
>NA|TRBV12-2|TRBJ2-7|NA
CASRLARPERVYYEQYF
TGTGCAAGTCGCTTAGCGCGGCCCGAGCGGGTATACTACGAGCAGTACTTC
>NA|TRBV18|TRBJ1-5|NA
CASSPQGDQPQHF
TGTGCCAGCTCACCGCAGGGCGATCAGCCCCAGCATTTT
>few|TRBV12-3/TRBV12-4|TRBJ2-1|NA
CASTPPAQAYNEQFF
TGTGCCAGCACCCCCCCGGCGCAAGCTTACAATGAGCAGTTCTTC
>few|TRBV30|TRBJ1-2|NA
CAWSVGVGYTF
TGTGCCTGGAGTGTAGGGGTTGGCTACACCTTC
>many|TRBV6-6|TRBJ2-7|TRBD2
CASSPSGTSVYEQYF
TGTGCCAGCAGCCCCTCCGGGACTAGCGTGTACGAGCAGTACTTC
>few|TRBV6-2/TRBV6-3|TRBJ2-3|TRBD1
CASGWTGITDTQYF
TGTGCCAGCGGCTGGACAGGGATCACAGATACGCAGTATTTT
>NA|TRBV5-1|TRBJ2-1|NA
CASALGGVNDNEQFF
TGCGCCAGCGCCCTAGGGGGGGTGAACGACAATGAGCAGTTCTTC
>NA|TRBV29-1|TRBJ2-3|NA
CSAGADTQYF
TGCAGCGCCGGGGCAGATACGCAGTATTTT
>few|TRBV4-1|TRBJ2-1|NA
CASSSSGTHPGEQFF
TGCGCCAGCAGCTCCAGCGGGACACACCCCGGTGAGCAGTTCTTC
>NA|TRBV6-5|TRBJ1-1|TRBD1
CASRGSTGDTEAFF
TGTGCCAGCAGAGGATCGACAGGGGACACTGAAGCTTTCTTT
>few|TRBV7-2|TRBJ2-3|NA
CASSRTATQYF
TGTGCCAGCTCGCGGACGGCTACGCAGTATTTT
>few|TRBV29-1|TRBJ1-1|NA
CSAASGGPTEAFF
TGCAGCGCGGCATCCGGGGGCCCCACTGAAGCTTTCTTT